The 10 T cell receptor beta chains presented below share a single source sample, sequenced in a study of T cell repertoires in cytomegalovirus infection. MiXCR, applied by TCRdb to the reads, yields one record per CDR3 protein. Among hundreds of thousands of distinct CDR3 sequences, around 35% were seen once, and the ten largest hold 18%. No cognate antigen is known for these TCRs. The material sequenced was cultured PBMCs, taken from culture after CMV antigen stimulation. These TCRs come from a human donor in good health (CMV status not recorded). Some clones in this sample may be carry-over from other donors' samples.

This clonotype was observed a few times. The rearrangement links TRBV6-2 or TRBV6-3 to TRBJ2-1; D is uncertain. This CDR3 contains 14 residues. CDR1 and CDR2 (germline): MNHEY, SVGEGT. V lost 2 bases, J lost 8 bases, and 13 bases lay in between. CDR3 in amino acids: CASSYRPEVDEQFF. The CDR3 DNA reads TGTGCCAGCAGTTACCGACCCGAGGTAGATGAGCAGTTCTTC.

A single count supports this clonotype. The chain carries TRBV2 and TRBJ2-3; 7 positions match TRBD1. Germline V gene lookup returns CDR1 SNHLY and CDR2 FYNNEI. The CDR3 is 14 residues long. V shed 10 bases, J shed 2 bases, and the junction held 9 bases outside the gene matches. CDR3 DNA sequence: TGTGCCACTCACCGGGACAGATCCACAGATACGCAGTATTTT. Amino acid sequence: CATHRDRSTDTQYF.

This clonotype showed up just a few times. The chain has TRBV15 and TRBJ2-3; no definite D call. Trimming removed 1 base from V and 4 bases from J, with 9 bases in between. CDR3 size: 14 residues. Looked up from germline, CDR1 is LNHNV and CDR2 is YYDKDF (reference sequence). DNA for the CDR3: TGTGCCACCAGCAGAGGGCTTTTCCCAGATACGCAGTATTTT. This translates into CATSRGLFPDTQYF. The whole variable domain, filled in from reference TRBV15 and TRBJ2-3, reads DAMVIQNPRYQVTQFGKPVTLSCSQTLNHNVMYWYQQKSSQAPKLLFHYYDKDFNNEADTPDNFQSRRPNTSFCFLDIRSPGLGDTAMYLCATSRGLFPDTQYFGPGTRLTVL.

The chain carries TRBV12-5 and TRBJ2-3; D is perhaps TRBD1 or TRBD2 (6 bases each). The CDR3 has 15 residues. V was clipped by 6 bases and J by 0 bases, with 13 bases between them. Germline CDR1 and CDR2: LGHNT and FRNRAP. The CDR3 DNA is TGTGCTAGTGGAGAGACGGGGGCTAGCACAGATACGCAGTATTTT. The encoded protein is CASGETGASTDTQYF.

This clonotype was counted many times. This rearrangement joins TRBV7-8 to TRBJ1-4; D gene unclear. The CDR3 is 15 amino acids. Germline-derived CDR1 and CDR2 are SGHVS and FQNEAQ. With 5 bases removed from V and 1 base from J, the gap between germline ends came to 11 bases. The CDR3 bases are TGTGCCAGCAGCCAAATGGGCAGAACTAATGAAAAACTGTTTTTT. The encoded protein is CASSQMGRTNEKLFF. Combining the CDR3 with reference TRBV7-8 and TRBJ1-4 gives the whole variable domain GAGVSQSPRYKVAKRGQDVALRCDPISGHVSLFWYQQALGQGPEFLTYFQNEAQLDKSGLPSDRFFAERPEGSVSTLKIQRTQQEDSAVYLCASSQMGRTNEKLFFGSGTQLSVL.

A few counts support this clonotype. CDR3 in amino acids: CASGGGWSRPYEQYF. The CDR3 nucleotides are TGTGCCAGCGGGGGCGGTTGGTCGCGCCCCTACGAGCAGTACTTC. This sequence joins TRBV7-2 and TRBJ2-7, with D perhaps matching TRBD1 (6 bases). Trimming took 8 bases from V and 2 from J, leaving 19 bases between them. Germline loops: CDR1 SGHTA, CDR2 FQGNSA. The CDR3 length is 15 residues.

CDR3 nucleotides: TGTGCCAGCTCACCACCAGGGGATAGCAATCAGCCCCAGCATTTT. It yields the protein CASSPPGDSNQPQHF. The chain links TRBV18 to TRBJ1-5; a possible D gene is TRBD1 (5 bases). Trimming left V 0 bases short and J 0 bases short, with 6 bases between. Per the germline V gene, CDR1 is KGHSH and CDR2 is LQKENI. This CDR3 is built from 15 residues.

This clonotype was recorded at least ten times. This chain links TRBV12-5 with TRBJ2-5; tentatively, D is TRBD1 (6 bases). CDR3 length: 16 amino acids. Germline CDR1 is LGHNT and CDR2 is FRNRAP. Between the trimmed V and J ends, which lost 3 bases and 5 bases, there was a span of 19 bases. CDR3 nucleotides: TGTGCTAGTGGTTTAGGAACAGGGTCCCCGGAGGAGACCCAGTACTTC. Encoded protein: CASGLGTGSPEETQYF.

This clonotype has just a few counts. CDR3 DNA: TGTGCCAGCTGGGCCCGAGAGGGAGGTCCACGGGGCTACAATGAGCAGTTCTTC. Translation gives CASWAREGGPRGYNEQFF. This rearrangement joins TRBV6-1 to TRBJ2-1; D is possibly TRBD2 (6 bases). The V and J ends lost 8 bases and 3 bases respectively, with 26 bases between them. The CDR3 length is 18 residues. Germline V gives CDR1 MNHNS, CDR2 SASEGT.

The chain has TRBV29-1 and TRBJ1-2; the D gene is possibly TRBD1 (5 bases). This CDR3 has 11 amino acids. V was shortened by 7 bases and J by 7 bases, with 13 bases between the two germline ends. CDR1 and CDR2 (germline): SQVTM, ANQGSEA. The CDR3 loop reads CSEFSGTGYTF. CDR3 bases: TGCAGCGAGTTTTCAGGGACTGGCTACACCTTC.